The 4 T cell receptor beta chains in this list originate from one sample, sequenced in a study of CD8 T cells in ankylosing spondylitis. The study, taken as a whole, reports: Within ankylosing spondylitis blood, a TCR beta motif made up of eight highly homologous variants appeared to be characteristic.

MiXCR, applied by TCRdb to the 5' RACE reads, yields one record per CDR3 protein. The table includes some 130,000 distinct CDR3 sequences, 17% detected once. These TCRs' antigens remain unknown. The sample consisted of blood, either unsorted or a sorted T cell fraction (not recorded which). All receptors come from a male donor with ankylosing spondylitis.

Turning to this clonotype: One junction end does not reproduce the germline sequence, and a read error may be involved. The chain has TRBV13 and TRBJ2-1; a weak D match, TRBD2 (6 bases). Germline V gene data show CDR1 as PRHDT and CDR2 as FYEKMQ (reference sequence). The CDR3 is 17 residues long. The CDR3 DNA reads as TGTGCCAGCACCTTACTTCTAACGGGGGTAATGGGCAATGAGCAGTTCTTC. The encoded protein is CASTLLLTGVMGNEQFF.

CDR3 region: CASSLDGPSSYNEQFF. CDR3 sequence (DNA): TGCGCCAGCAGCTTGGATGGCCCGAGCTCCTACAATGAGCAGTTCTTC. V gene TRBV5-1 combines with J gene TRBJ2-1; D gene uncertain. This CDR3 region has 16 residues. CDR1 is SGHRS and CDR2 is YFSETQ in the germline V gene. V was clipped by 0 bases and J by 0 bases, with 10 bases between them.

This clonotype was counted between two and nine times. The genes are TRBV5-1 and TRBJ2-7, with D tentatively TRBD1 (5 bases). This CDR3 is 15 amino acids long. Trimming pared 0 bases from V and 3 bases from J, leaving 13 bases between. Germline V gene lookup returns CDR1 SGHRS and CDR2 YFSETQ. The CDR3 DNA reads TGCGCCAGCAGCTTGGACTTTGACAGCTACTACGAGCAGTACTTC. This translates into CASSLDFDSYYEQYF.

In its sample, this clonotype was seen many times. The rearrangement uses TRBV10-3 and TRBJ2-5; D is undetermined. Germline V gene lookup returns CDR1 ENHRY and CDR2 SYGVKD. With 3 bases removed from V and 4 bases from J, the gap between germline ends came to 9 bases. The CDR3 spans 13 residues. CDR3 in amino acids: CAISDRHAETQYF. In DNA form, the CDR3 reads TGTGCCATCAGTGATAGGCACGCAGAGACCCAGTACTTC.